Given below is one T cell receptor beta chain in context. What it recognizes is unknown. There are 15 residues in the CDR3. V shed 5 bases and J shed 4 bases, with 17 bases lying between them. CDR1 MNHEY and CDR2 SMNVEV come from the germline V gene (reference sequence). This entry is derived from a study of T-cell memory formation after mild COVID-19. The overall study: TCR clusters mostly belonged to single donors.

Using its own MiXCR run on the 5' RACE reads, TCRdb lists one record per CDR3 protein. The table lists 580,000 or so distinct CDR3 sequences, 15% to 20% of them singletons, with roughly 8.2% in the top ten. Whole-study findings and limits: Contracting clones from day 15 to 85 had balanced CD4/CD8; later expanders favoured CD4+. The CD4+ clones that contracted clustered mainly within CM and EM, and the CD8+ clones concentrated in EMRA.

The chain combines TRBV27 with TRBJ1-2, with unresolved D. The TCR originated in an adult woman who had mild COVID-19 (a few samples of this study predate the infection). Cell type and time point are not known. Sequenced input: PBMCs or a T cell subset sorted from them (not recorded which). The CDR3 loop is CASSPGVTGGYGYTF. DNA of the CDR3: TGTGCCAGCAGTCCCGGGGTCACCGGAGGCTATGGCTACACCTTC.